These T cell receptor beta chains were read from a single sample in a study of vaccination effects on CD4 cells after COVID-19. No antigen has been assigned to these receptors. Sequenced by immunoSEQ multiplex PCR; TCRdb stores in-frame clones only, minus some. The profile covers about 24,000 clones, with around 63% appearing a single time and around 8.4% taken by the ten largest. This specimen was CD4+ T cells from PBMCs cultured with SARS-CoV-2 spike peptides, taken after COVID-19 vaccination. The source is a human donor who received a COVID-19 vaccine. Both conserved end residues are trimmed from each CDR3. The D gene is left open where the match is weak.

v_call	j_call	d_call	cdr3_aa
TRBV2	TRBJ2-1	.	ASSSNRVPYNEQF
TRBV25-1	TRBJ2-1	TRBD1	ASSPGTGDNEQF
TRBV6-5	TRBJ1-6	TRBD1	ASRQGQGDSPLH
TRBV30	TRBJ2-5	.	AWSRGGETQY
TRBV19	TRBJ1-6	.	ARTPHASGSPLH
TRBV18	TRBJ2-3	.	ASSPTGTDTQY
TRBV27	TRBJ1-5	TRBD1	ASSRDRGQPQH
TRBV3-1/TRBV3-2	TRBJ2-5	TRBD2	ASSQDWASGGYPQETQY
TRBV5-1	TRBJ1-1	.	ASSLDGMNTEAF
TRBV5-8	TRBJ1-2	.	ASSLQGPYYGYT
TRBV10-2	TRBJ2-1	TRBD1	ASRATGDLYNEQF
TRBV18	TRBJ2-2	.	ASSPPIRTGELF
TRBV21-1	TRBJ1-2	.	ASSKDNYGYT
TRBV3-1/TRBV3-2	TRBJ1-1	TRBD1	ASSKGQGLKPTEAF
TRBV11-3	TRBJ2-3	.	ASSQSGTDTQY
TRBV9	TRBJ2-2	.	ASSVVPTGELF
TRBV5-1	TRBJ2-3	.	ASSLEVVRGQGGTDTQY
TRBV11-2	TRBJ2-2	.	ASSLNRRTGELF
TRBV3-1/TRBV3-2	TRBJ2-3	.	ASSLGIADTQY
TRBV6-5	TRBJ1-1	.	ASSYGGSLRAEAF
TRBV5-4	TRBJ1-1	.	ASSLTQGNTEAF
TRBV3-1/TRBV3-2	TRBJ2-2	.	ASSLLNTGELF
TRBV19	TRBJ2-3	TRBD2	ASRLAGTDTQY
TRBV14	TRBJ2-7	TRBD1	ASSHFGQGVHEQY
TRBV12-5	TRBJ2-5	TRBD2	ASGDRPPAGGGETQY
TRBV10-3	TRBJ2-1	.	AISENPRDTISYNEQF
TRBV2	TRBJ2-7	.	ASTRSLYEQY
TRBV6-5	TRBJ1-2	TRBD1	ASSYSTGDFNYGYT
TRBV7-9	TRBJ2-1	.	ASSSRRSAINEQF
TRBV11-2	TRBJ1-5	TRBD1	ASGRQGQPQH
TRBV11-2	TRBJ1-1	.	ASSFDTGTTEAF
TRBV7-9	TRBJ1-6	.	ASSLASANSPLH
TRBV10-1	TRBJ2-1	TRBD1	ASSLGTGRFNEQF
TRBV28	TRBJ2-6	TRBD1	ASSFGPGGPGANVLT
TRBV9	TRBJ2-3	TRBD2	ASSYGGVTDTQY
TRBV12-5	TRBJ2-7	TRBD1	ASGLGRLLLDRVDEQY
TRBV10-1	TRBJ2-1	.	ASSEFSGTSNEQF
TRBV3-1/TRBV3-2	TRBJ2-1	TRBD2	ASSQDLAGDLMLDEQF
TRBV6-6	TRBJ2-5	.	ASSYPGETQY
TRBV10-3	TRBJ2-7	.	AISLGRGDEQY
TRBV27	TRBJ2-3	.	ASSLSWGPGADTQY
TRBV13	TRBJ2-5	TRBD2	ASSFSPGLAGGEETQY
TRBV1	TRBJ1-2	.	TSSQIRINYGYT